A single sample gave rise to the 18 T cell receptor beta chains below, sequenced in a study of blood T cell dynamics during melanoma immunotherapy. Sequenced by immunoSEQ multiplex PCR; TCRdb stores in-frame clones only, minus some. The top ten clones hold roughly a tenth of a sample with 9,000 to 10,000 clones, approximately 83% of them seen once. Time point reported: pre-treatment baseline. The sample was blood, taken from a patient treated with checkpoint blockade. The receptors shown here come from a human donor with melanoma.

The chain joins TRBV28 to TRBJ1-6; possible D gene TRBD1, 6 bases. CDR1 and CDR2 (germline): MDHEN, SYDVKM. The CDR3 has 15 amino acids. The V end lost 6 bases, the J end lost 5 bases, and 14 bases lay between the germline ends. CDR3: CASSLGGADNSPLHF. CDR3 DNA sequence: TGTGCCAGCAGCCTAGGGGGGGCTGATAATTCACCCCTCCACTTT.

The chain uses TRBV2 and TRBJ2-7, with TRBD1 identical over 7 bases. The CDR3 is 12 amino acids. CDR1 SNHLY and CDR2 FYNNEI come from the germline V gene. Unmatched junction bases numbered 4, after V lost 7 bases and J lost 4 bases. This CDR3 is CASIRGRYEQYF. CDR3 in DNA: TGTGCCAGCATAAGGGGGCGGTACGAGCAGTACTTC.

The rearrangement uses TRBV6-5 and TRBJ2-7, with TRBD1 identical over 7 bases. The germline V gene has CDR1 MNHEY and CDR2 SVGAGI. Losses at the gene ends were 7 bases for V and 0 bases for J; bases not matched to a gene: 3. The CDR3 runs 13 residues. The CDR3 DNA sequence: TGTGCCAGCACACAGGGGTTCTCCTACGAGCAGTACTTC. It is translated as CASTQGFSYEQYF.

The rearrangement uses TRBV30 and TRBJ1-2, with D possibly matching TRBD1 (5 bases). V lost 2 bases and J 4 bases, leaving 8 bases between the germline ends. Germline lookup yields CDR1 GTSNPN and CDR2 SVGIG (reference sequence). The CDR3 contains 12 residues. The CDR3 sequence: CAWSWGSYGYTF. For the CDR3, the DNA is TGTGCCTGGAGTTGGGGCAGCTATGGCTACACCTTC.

This chain joins TRBV5-4 and TRBJ2-5; maybe TRBD2 (6 bases). The CDR3 has 14 residues. V shed 1 base and J shed 5 bases, with 12 bases lying between them. Germline values: CDR1 SGHNT, CDR2 YYREEE (reference sequence). CDR3 sequence reads: CASSLMGGWETQYF. CDR3 nucleotide sequence: TGTGCCAGCAGCTTGATGGGGGGATGGGAGACCCAGTACTTC.

The chain combines TRBV5-1 with TRBJ1-4; the D is unclear. This CDR3 contains 14 residues. The ends were cut back, 0 bases at V and 3 bases at J, with 6 bases in the middle. Germline V gene data show CDR1 as SGHRS and CDR2 as YFSETQ. The CDR3 region has the DNA TGCGCCAGCAGCTTGGGTACCCCTAATGAAAAACTGTTTTTT. Its translation: CASSLGTPNEKLFF.

The chain links TRBV9 to TRBJ1-2, with TRBD1 matching 7 bases. Per the germline V gene, CDR1 is SGDLS and CDR2 is YYNGEE. The CDR3 loop spans 14 amino acids. Trimming took 3 bases from V and 3 from J; bases not matched to a gene: 5. In DNA, the CDR3 is TGTGCCAGCAGCGGAGGGGGCGGGTACTATGGCTACACCTTC. As protein: CASSGGGGYYGYTF.

The chain links TRBV6-5 to TRBJ1-5; D uncertain. This CDR3 contains 11 residues. From germline, CDR1 is MNHEY and CDR2 SVGAGI. Trimming removed 8 bases from V and 1 base from J, with 3 bases in between. The CDR3: CASGSNQPQHF. The CDR3 bases are TGTGCCAGCGGAAGCAATCAGCCCCAGCATTTT.

The chain carries TRBV19 and TRBJ1-3, with no clear D. Between the trimmed V and J ends, which lost 5 bases and 0 bases, there was a span of 14 bases. CDR3 length equals 16 residues. Germline CDR1 reads LNHDA; CDR2 reads SQIVND (reference sequence). CDR3 DNA sequence: TGTGCCAGTAGTCGGGTCGACTTCTTCTCTGGAAACACCATATATTTT. Residues: CASSRVDFFSGNTIYF.

A word on this clone: A read error may account for a junction end that differs from germline. The chain uses TRBV6-5 and TRBJ1-4; 9 nucleotides align to TRBD1. This CDR3 contains 15 residues. CDR1 is MNHEY, CDR2 SVGAGI, per germline. In DNA, the CDR3 is TGTGCCATCAGTGCCCGGGACAGGGAATCAGGAAAACTGTTTTTT. It codes for CAISARDRESGKLFF.

V is TRBV18 and J is TRBJ2-7, with D uncertain. The V gene's germline CDR1 is KGHSH and CDR2 LQKENI. This CDR3 spans 12 amino acids. With 1 base removed from V and 5 bases from J, the gap between germline ends came to 6 bases. The CDR3 region is CASSPLLNEQYF. CDR3 DNA: TGTGCCAGCTCACCACTACTAAACGAGCAGTACTTC.

This clone was recorded a few times. The CDR3 here is CASSVEDYNEQFF. In nucleotides, the CDR3 is TGTGCCAGCAGCGTAGAAGATTACAATGAGCAGTTCTTC. The chain carries TRBV9 and TRBJ2-1; D not resolved. The V gene's germline CDR1 is SGDLS and CDR2 YYNGEE. Trimming left V 0 bases short and J 4 bases short, with 5 bases between. The CDR3 length is 13 residues. The variable domain in full, with the rest retrieved from reference TRBV9 and TRBJ2-1, is DSGVTQTPKHLITATGQRVTLRCSPRSGDLSVYWYQQSLDQGLQFLIQYYNGEERAKGNILERFSAQQFPDLHSELNLSSLELGDSALYFCASSVEDYNEQFFGPGTRLTVL.

The CDR3 region has the DNA TGTGCCAGTAGTATCCTGGGAACCATTGAAGCTTTCTTT. It specifies CASSILGTIEAFF. The V gene is TRBV19, the J gene TRBJ1-1; D unresolved. The CDR3 contains 13 residues. CDR1 and CDR2 (germline): LNHDA, SQIVND (reference sequence). The V end was cut by 3 bases, the J end by 7 bases, with 12 bases between. The whole variable domain, remainder taken from reference TRBV19 and TRBJ1-1, is DGGITQSPKYLFRKEGQNVTLSCEQNLNHDAMYWYRQDPGQGLRLIYYSQIVNDFQKGDIAEGYSVSREKKESFPLTVTSAQKNPTAFYLCASSILGTIEAFFGQGTRLTVV.

This clone was picked up a small number of times. This chain links TRBV30 with TRBJ1-1, with no clear D. Trimming removed 0 bases at V and 4 bases at J, with 12 bases between. CDR1 is GTSNPN, CDR2 SVGIG, per germline (reference sequence). The CDR3 consists of 14 residues. The CDR3 region has the DNA TGTGCCTGGAGTGTACTATGGTTCAGCACTGAAGCTTTCTTT. This codes for CAWSVLWFSTEAFF.

J is TRBJ2-1 and V is TRBV7-3, with TRBD2 matching over 14 bases. CDR3 length equals 15 residues. The trim removed 4 bases at V and 8 bases at J, leaving 4 bases unmatched. CDR1 is SGHTA, CDR2 FQGTGA, per germline. The CDR3 here is CASSYSGLAGDEQFF. As DNA, the CDR3 is TGTGCCAGCAGCTATTCGGGACTAGCGGGGGATGAGCAGTTCTTC.

V usage is TRBV7-9 and J usage is TRBJ1-2; TRBD1 aligns across 7 bases. Germline trimming cut 8 bases from V and 7 bases from J; bases unmatched to any gene: 13. Per the germline V gene, CDR1 is SEHNR and CDR2 is FQNEAQ (reference sequence). The CDR3 is 14 residues long. The CDR3 sequence: CASSSSKGASGYTF. The CDR3 nucleotides read TGTGCCAGCTCGTCCAGTAAGGGGGCGAGTGGCTACACCTTC. Complete variable domain (other parts from reference TRBV7-9 and TRBJ1-2): DTGVSQNPRHKITKRGQNVTFRCDPISEHNRLYWYRQTLGQGPEFLTYFQNEAQLEKSRLLSDRFSAERPKGSFSTLEIQRTEQGDSAMYLCASSSSKGASGYTFGSGTRLTVV.

The CDR3 sequence is CSFRVGNYEQYF. The CDR3 DNA follows: TGCAGCTTCAGGGTGGGGAACTACGAGCAGTACTTC. The V and J genes are TRBV29-1 and TRBJ2-7, with TRBD1 as a possible D gene (5 bases). CDR1 SQVTM and CDR2 ANQGSEA come from the germline V gene. V was trimmed by 8 bases and J by 3 bases, leaving 14 bases between them. CDR3 length equals 12 residues.

The chain recombines TRBV28 with TRBJ2-7, with D perhaps assigned TRBD1 or TRBD2 (5 bases each). The germline CDR1 and CDR2 sequences are MDHEN and SYDVKM. V was clipped by 8 bases and J by 9 bases, with 14 bases between them. The CDR3 runs 11 residues. In nucleotides, the CDR3 is TGTGCCAGCCAACGAGGGGTTGCGCAGTACTTC. It is translated as CASQRGVAQYF.